This is a list of T cell receptor beta chains from one sample in a study of blood T cells in healthy people across ages. Each CDR3 protein is one row after TCRdb ran MiXCR on the 5' RACE reads. The sample yields 540,000 or so distinct CDR3 sequences, around 50% seen once. Sequencing was done on a sample of blood. All receptors come from a man of 80 years or more in good health. CDR3s include the opening cysteine and the closing phenylalanine or tryptophan. Each record gives: V gene, J gene, clone size, D gene, CDR3 DNA, CDR3 protein. The D gene is left open where the match is weak. Clone size is given for some rows only: seen once, a few or many times, or a class if the clone is expanded.

TRBV7-3	TRBJ2-1	.	TRBD2	TGTGCCAGCAGCTTAAACCTAGCGGGAGGGTTGAATGAGCAGTTCTTC	CASSLNLAGGLNEQFF
TRBV5-1	TRBJ2-2	.	.	TGCGCCAGCAGCTTGGAAGTCAACACCGGGGAGCTGTTTTTT	CASSLEVNTGELFF
TRBV27	TRBJ2-2	.	.	TGTGCCAGCAGTCCGCAGATTCAATTGGGGACCGGGGAGCTGTTTTTT	CASSPQIQLGTGELFF
TRBV4-2	TRBJ1-4	.	TRBD1	TGTGCCAGCAGCCACAACAGGGGTCCAACTAATGAAAAACTGTTTTTT	CASSHNRGPTNEKLFF
TRBV20-1	TRBJ2-7	.	.	TGCAGTGCTAGAGATCCGGGCAGGGTGTCCTACGAGCAGTACTTC	CSARDPGRVSYEQYF
TRBV5-1	TRBJ2-3	few	TRBD1	TGCGCCAGCAGCTCCTTGGGACAGTCGGGTACGCAGTATTTT	CASSSLGQSGTQYF
TRBV29-1	TRBJ2-3	.	TRBD1	TGCAGCGCCCAGGGGGCCCGGGCCGCAGATACGCAGTATTTT	CSAQGARAADTQYF
TRBV5-1	TRBJ2-1	.	TRBD2	TGCGCCAGCAGCTCGCCGGGAGGCACGGCCTACAATGAGCAGTTCTTC	CASSSPGGTAYNEQFF
TRBV28	TRBJ2-7	many	.	TGTGCCAGCAGCTTAACCTACGAGCAGTACTTC	CASSLTYEQYF
TRBV9	TRBJ2-7	.	.	TGTGCCAGCAGCCCCCAGGGCCAGGCATTGTCCTACGAGCAGTACTTC	CASSPQGQALSYEQYF
TRBV20-1	TRBJ1-6	few	.	TGCAGTGCTCCGCGGACGGGCGGTTCACCCCTCCACTTT	CSAPRTGGSPLHF
TRBV7-2	TRBJ1-2	many	TRBD1	TGTGCCAGCAGCTTAGCCGGGACAGGGAGTAACTATGGCTACACCTTC	CASSLAGTGSNYGYTF
TRBV4-3	TRBJ2-7	many	TRBD1	TGCGCCAGCAGCGTAGGGGTTACAGGGGCCTACGAGCAGTACTTC	CASSVGVTGAYEQYF
TRBV7-2	TRBJ2-5	.	TRBD1	TGTGCCAGCAGCTCACAGGGGCCCACCACGGAGACCCAGTACTTC	CASSSQGPTTETQYF
TRBV15	TRBJ2-5	.	.	TGTGCCACCTCCGGGACGGCGAACCAAGAGACCCAGTACTTC	CATSGTANQETQYF
TRBV7-2	TRBJ2-3	.	.	TGTGCCAGCAGCTCGGGCTTGGACTTCACAGATACGCAGTATTTT	CASSSGLDFTDTQYF
TRBV6-5	TRBJ1-1	many	.	TGTGCCAGCAGCCCACTCACCGATAAGGGCACTGAAGCTTTCTTT	CASSPLTDKGTEAFF
TRBV9	TRBJ2-5	.	.	TGTGCCAGCAGCGTTGGGACAGCCGGGGGTAGGGAGACCCAGTACTTC	CASSVGTAGGRETQYF
TRBV4-3	TRBJ2-2	.	.	TGCGCCAGCAGCCAAGACTGGGGGACACTTCTGAACACCGGGGAGCTGTTTTTT	CASSQDWGTLLNTGELFF
TRBV6-5	TRBJ1-2	many	.	TGTGCCAGCACTCCTACGGCTCAAGGCTACTATGGCTACACCTTC	CASTPTAQGYYGYTF
TRBV7-2	TRBJ2-7	few	TRBD2	TGTGCCAGCAGCGGGGGGGGGAGTAACTACGAGCAGTACTTC	CASSGGGSNYEQYF
TRBV20-1	TRBJ2-7	once	.	TGCAGTGCTCCCCAGTGGACGAGCTCCTACGAGCAGTACTTC	CSAPQWTSSYEQYF
TRBV4-2	TRBJ2-7	many	.	TGTGCCAGCAGCCAAGGAGTGAGTGGCGAGCAGTACTTC	CASSQGVSGEQYF
TRBV6-5	TRBJ2-1	many	.	TGTGCCAGCAGTGACTCGAGTTACAATGAGCAGTTCTTC	CASSDSSYNEQFF
TRBV28	TRBJ1-1	.	TRBD1	TGTGCCAGCACCACTCCGGGACAGGGGGCCTCGGGGACTGAAGCTTTCTTT	CASTTPGQGASGTEAFF
TRBV12-3/TRBV12-4	TRBJ2-5	.	TRBD2	TGTGCCCCAGCGGGAGTTTATGAGCAGTACTTC	CAPAGVYEQYF
TRBV4-2	TRBJ2-1	.	TRBD1	TGTGCCAGCAGCCAGCCGGGACAGGGGTCCAGTGGGCAGTTCTTC	CASSQPGQGSSGQFF
TRBV7-2	TRBJ2-4	many	.	TGTGCCAGCAGCTTAGGGGGCCTCAGCATTCAGTACTTC	CASSLGGLSIQYF
TRBV20-1	TRBJ2-4	few	TRBD2	TGCAGTGCCCCCTCCCGGACTAGCGGGGGGGCAAGTAACATTCAGTACTTC	CSAPSRTSGGASNIQYF
TRBV6-6	TRBJ1-1	many	.	TGTGCCAGCAACCCGACGGGTGGGGACACTGAAGCTTTCTTT	CASNPTGGDTEAFF
TRBV15	TRBJ2-1	.	TRBD2	TGTGCCACCAAGTCTGGCGGGAGCTCCTACAATGAGCAGTTCTTC	CATKSGGSSYNEQFF
TRBV6-2/TRBV6-3	TRBJ2-5	.	.	TGTGCCAGCAGCCTTGTCGGGATCCAAGAGACCCAGTACTTC	CASSLVGIQETQYF
TRBV3-1	TRBJ1-2	.	TRBD1	TGTGCCAGCAGCCAAGGAACAGGGGCCGGCTACACCTTC	CASSQGTGAGYTF
TRBV20-1	TRBJ2-7	.	TRBD2	TGCAGTGCTCTTCCTCTAGCGGGAGAGATCTACGAGCAGTACTTC	CSALPLAGEIYEQYF
TRBV12-3/TRBV12-4	TRBJ1-1	few	.	TGTGCCAGCAGTTTATGGGCAAACACTGAAGCTTTCTTT	CASSLWANTEAFF
TRBV12-3/TRBV12-4	TRBJ2-7	.	.	TGTGCCAGCAGCTCTCACAGTTTGGGGGGCTACGAGCAGTACTTC	CASSSHSLGGYEQYF
TRBV20-1	TRBJ1-2	.	.	TGCAGTGCTAGAGATCGGGGAGTCGCCTATGGCTACACCTTC	CSARDRGVAYGYTF
TRBV20-1	TRBJ1-2	.	TRBD1	TGCAGTGCTAGGCCAGCCGCAGGGGGAGCCTATGGCTACACCTTC	CSARPAAGGAYGYTF
TRBV20-1	TRBJ1-5	once	.	TGCAGTGTAGCGAGGGGCAATCAGCCCCAGCATTTT	CSVARGNQPQHF
TRBV28	TRBJ1-2	.	TRBD1	TGTGCCAGCGGGGTACCGGGACAGGGGTTGTCTAACTATGGCTACACCTTC	CASGVPGQGLSNYGYTF
TRBV3-1	TRBJ2-1	.	TRBD2	TGTGCCAGCAGCCACTATAGCGGGAGGGCCTCGGATGAGCAGTTCTTC	CASSHYSGRASDEQFF
TRBV6-5	TRBJ1-2	.	TRBD1	TGTGCCGGCACCAGGACAGGGGATAGCTATGGCTACACCTTC	CAGTRTGDSYGYTF
TRBV29-1	TRBJ1-5	.	.	TGCAGCGTTACGGCGGAGGAAGGAAATCAGCCCCAGCATTTT	CSVTAEEGNQPQHF
TRBV20-1	TRBJ2-5	.	.	TGCAGTGCTAGAGATCCTGGGGTCGAGACCCAGTACTTC	CSARDPGVETQYF
TRBV5-6	TRBJ2-5	few	.	TGTGCCAGCAGCTCGAGGAGACGGCAGAACTTTCAAGAGACCCAGTACTTC	CASSSRRRQNFQETQYF
TRBV5-1	TRBJ2-1	.	TRBD1	TGCGCCAGCAGCTTGCCGGACAGGGGCAATGAGCAGTTCTTC	CASSLPDRGNEQFF
TRBV2	TRBJ2-1	few	.	TGTGCCAGCAGTCTACAGGGGGGGGCCTACAATGAGCAGTTCTTC	CASSLQGGAYNEQFF
TRBV3-1	TRBJ2-5	.	.	TGTGCCAGCAGCCCTAGGACCGGGAAGGGTAGGAATGAGCAGTACTTC	CASSPRTGKGRNEQYF
TRBV15	TRBJ2-1	few	TRBD2	TGTGCCACCAGCAGAGATCCCGATCTAGCGGGTATAAATGAGCAGTTCTTC	CATSRDPDLAGINEQFF
TRBV5-1	TRBJ1-2	.	.	TGCGCCAGCAGCGCAGCCTTTGGCAGCTACACCTTC	CASSAAFGSYTF
TRBV6-5	TRBJ2-7	many	.	TGTGCCAGCAGTTACTCACGCCTGTCCCACGAGCAGTACTTC	CASSYSRLSHEQYF
TRBV11-2	TRBJ1-4	.	TRBD1	TGTGCCAGCAGCACCCGACAGGGGGAGGAAAAACTGTTTTTT	CASSTRQGEEKLFF
TRBV20-1	TRBJ1-2	.	TRBD1	TGCAGTGCCGTGGAGGGGGCGCTGAATGGCTACACCTTC	CSAVEGALNGYTF